The 2 T cell receptor beta chains below come from one sample, sequenced in a study of T cell repertoires in cytomegalovirus infection. TCRdb called the reads again in MiXCR, with one record for every CDR3 protein. This sample yields 110,000 to 150,000 distinct CDR3 sequences, of which 32% are seen a single time; roughly 47% belongs to the top ten. No antigens are known for them. Sequencing used CD8+ T cells from cultured PBMCs, obtained from culture after CMV antigen stimulation. The receptors were sampled from a human donor in good health (CMV status not recorded). Some clones in this sample may be carry-over from other donors' samples.

There are a few counts of this clonotype. The V gene is TRBV4-1, the J gene TRBJ2-7; TRBD1 might be the D (5 bases). CDR3 length equals 17 residues. Germline CDR1 and CDR2: MGHRA and YSYEKL. V lost 0 bases, J lost 6 bases, and 21 bases lay in between. The CDR3, as DNA: TGCGCCAGCAGCCAAGATGGGATTGGGGCAGGGATGGCCGAGCAGTACTTC. Its translation: CASSQDGIGAGMAEQYF.

This clonotype was found a few times. The chain employs TRBV11-2 and TRBJ2-1; D is ambiguous. V shed 1 base and J shed 9 bases, with 10 bases lying between them. Germline V gives CDR1 SGHAT, CDR2 FQNNGV. This CDR3 comprises 13 residues. CDR3 sequence reads: CASSLVGVGEQFF. CDR3 nucleotide sequence: TGTGCCAGCAGCTTAGTTGGGGTAGGTGAGCAGTTCTTC. The full variable domain, its missing parts supplied by reference TRBV11-2 and TRBJ2-1, is EAGVAQSPRYKIIEKRQSVAFWCNPISGHATLYWYQQILGQGPKLLIQFQNNGVVDDSQLPKDRFSAERLKGVDSTLKIQPAKLEDSAVYLCASSLVGVGEQFFGPGTRLTVL.